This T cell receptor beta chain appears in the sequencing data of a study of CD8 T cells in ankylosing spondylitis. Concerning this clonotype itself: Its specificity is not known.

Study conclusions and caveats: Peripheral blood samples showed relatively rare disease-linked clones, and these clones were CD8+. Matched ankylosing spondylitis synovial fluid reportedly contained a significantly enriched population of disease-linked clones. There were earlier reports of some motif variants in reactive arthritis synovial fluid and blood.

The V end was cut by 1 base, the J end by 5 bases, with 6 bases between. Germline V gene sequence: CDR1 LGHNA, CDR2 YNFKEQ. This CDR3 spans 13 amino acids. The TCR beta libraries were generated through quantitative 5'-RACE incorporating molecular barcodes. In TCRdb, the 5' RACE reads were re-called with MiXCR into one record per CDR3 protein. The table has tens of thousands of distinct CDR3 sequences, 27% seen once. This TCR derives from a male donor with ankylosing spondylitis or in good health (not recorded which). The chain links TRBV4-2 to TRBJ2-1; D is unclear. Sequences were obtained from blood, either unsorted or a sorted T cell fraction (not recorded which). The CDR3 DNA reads TGTGCCAGCAGCCAAGCAGCGCACAATGAGCAGTTCTTC. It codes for CASSQAAHNEQFF.